What follows is one T cell receptor (beta chain) and its context. How the authors handled the data: Amplifying reference gene primers gave estimates of nucleated cell counts. Assay: immunoSEQ multiplex PCR; the TCRdb copy retains only in-frame clones and omits some. V, J and clone size reflect that table, while D and trimming were determined from the DNA. This sample carries 40,000 to 55,000 clones, over 70% of them seen once, and the ten largest clones take over 15%. The source of the sample is a study of blood T cell repertoires in COVID-19. About the study: The origin of the acute and convalescent COVID-19 samples was the United States, Italy and Spain. From T cells, B-cell-depleted T cells, or PBMCs came the material, which was cDNA or gDNA.

The trim removed 4 bases at V and 4 bases at J, leaving 6 bases unmatched. The CDR3 is made up of 17 amino acids. The germline V gene has CDR1 MGHRA and CDR2 YSYEKL. The sequencing sample was made of peripheral blood. The receptor's source is a man aged 65 to 85 with acute or convalescent COVID-19. The chain carries TRBV4-1 and TRBJ2-3, with 15 bases matching TRBD2. Here the CDR3 DNA reads TGCGCCAGCAGCCGCGGACTAGCGGGGGGGCGCGCAGATACGCAGTATTTT. Translation: CASSRGLAGGRADTQYF.